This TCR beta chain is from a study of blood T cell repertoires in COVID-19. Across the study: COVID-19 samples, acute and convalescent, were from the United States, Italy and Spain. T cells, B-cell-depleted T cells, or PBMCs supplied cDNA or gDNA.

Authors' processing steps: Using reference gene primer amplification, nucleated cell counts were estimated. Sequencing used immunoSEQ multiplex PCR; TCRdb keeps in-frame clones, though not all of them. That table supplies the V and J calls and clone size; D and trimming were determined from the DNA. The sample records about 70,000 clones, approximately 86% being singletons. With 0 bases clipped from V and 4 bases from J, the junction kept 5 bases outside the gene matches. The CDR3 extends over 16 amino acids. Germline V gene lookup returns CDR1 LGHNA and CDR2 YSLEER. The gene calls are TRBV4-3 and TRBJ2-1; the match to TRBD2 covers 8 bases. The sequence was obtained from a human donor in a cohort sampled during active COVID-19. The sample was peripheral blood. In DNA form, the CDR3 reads TGCGCCAGCAGCCAAGAGCACAGCGGGGGATACAATGAGCAGTTCTTC. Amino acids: CASSQEHSGGYNEQFF.